Given below is one T cell receptor beta chain in context. Its specificity is unknown. The record originates from a study of CD8+CD57+ T cells in acquired aplastic anemia. Across the study: Sorted CD4+ and CD8+ cells yielded DNA averaging around 3.5 ug.

Trimming left V 7 bases short and J 4 bases short, with 16 bases between. Germline-derived CDR1 and CDR2 are ENHRY and SYGVKD. The CDR3 length is 14 residues. TCR beta VDJ and CDR3 profiles were obtained from a genomic DNA template. TCRdb passed the reads through MiXCR, listing each CDR3 protein once. The sample has around 130,000 distinct CDR3 sequences, over 45% seen once. Study results and caveats: Over 25 CD8+ CDR3 sequences occurred in both the patients and the controls.

The sequence was collected from a human donor in good health, serving as a control. Sequencing used sorted CD4+, CD8+, or CD8+CD57+ T cells (not recorded which) from PBMCs. The genes are TRBV10-3 and TRBJ1-2, with D hard to call. Written as DNA, the CDR3 is TGTGCCATCACCGATGGGCGCGCGAGCTATGGCTACACCTTC. Its protein product is CAITDGRASYGYTF.